The entry below gives a single TCR beta chain sequence along with its context. This sample was included in a study of glioma-infiltrating T cells after dendritic cell vaccination. Before vaccination, two weeks after the third vaccination, and at progression, PBMC were collected. Clones were read by immunoSEQ multiplex PCR, and TCRdb kept only the in-frame ones, dropping some. The sample contains just under 85,000 clones, roughly 89% of which appear only once. Sequenced here: blood, sampled before dendritic cell vaccination. The TCR was taken from a human donor with glioblastoma.

The CDR3 region has the DNA TGTGCCTGGAGTGTATTGTTTAGCGGGAGTAAGACAAGGAATGAGCAGTTCTTC. Protein: CAWSVLFSGSKTRNEQFF. V gene TRBV30 combines with J gene TRBJ2-1; 9 nucleotides agree with TRBD2. After removal of 0 bases from V and 7 bases from J, the junction contained 16 bases not matched to a gene. The CDR3 spans 18 residues. Germline V gene data show CDR1 as GTSNPN and CDR2 as SVGIG (reference sequence). Full variable domain (remainder filled in from reference TRBV30 and TRBJ2-1): SQTIHQWPATLVQPVGSPLSLECTVEGTSNPNLYWYRQAAGRGLQLLFYSVGIGQISSEVPQNLSASRPQDRQFILSSKKLLLSDSGFYLCAWSVLFSGSKTRNEQFFGPGTRLTVL.